This T cell receptor beta chain was retrieved from a study of cytomegalovirus exposure and HLA in healthy donors. On the study more broadly: Among the approximately 400 donors who were genotyped, 81% fell in the genetic ancestry cluster that is associated with self-reported Caucasian donors.

The study, taken as a whole, reports: Segments of the TCR beta V type were, in most cases, productive about 90% or about 30% of the time in an earlier analysis. Among the most significant clusters, several appeared linked to common viral pathogens in a later analysis. Reports indicate that TCR beta sequences accurately predicted the HLA-A and HLA-B alleles of most subjects.

In germline, CDR1 is LNHDA, CDR2 SQIVND (reference sequence). The CDR3 length is 15 residues. Trimming shortened V by 0 bases and J by 1 base, and 9 bases separated the two germline ends. About this clone itself: No antigen is known for it.

Researchers ran the PCR with 60 Vbeta and 13 Jbeta primers. The data were produced by immunoSEQ multiplex PCR, yet TCRdb's version contains in-frame clones alone and is incomplete. Of about 120,000 clones detected, approximately 80% appear once; the ten largest clones hold around 3%. The chain couples TRBV19 to TRBJ1-1, with TRBD1 as a possible D gene (6 bases). The sequencing input was PBMCs. This clonotype was sampled from a woman aged 40-49 years in good health and CMV-seropositive. The CDR3 here is CASSIDAGANTEAFF. The CDR3 DNA sequence: TGTGCCAGTAGTATAGACGCGGGGGCGAACACTGAAGCTTTCTTT.